The next 31 T cell receptor beta chains were all read from a single sample in a study of vaccination and CD4 T cells after COVID-19. Oncomine TCR Beta short-read sequencing was applied to DNA from cultured CD4+ T cells. TCRdb re-derived calls from the PCR reads in MiXCR, one entry per CDR3 protein. The sample has around 10,000 distinct CDR3 sequences; around 44% are singletons. These receptors are not linked to any known antigen. Treatment: roughly nine-day PBMC culture with coronavirus spike peptide pools or control peptides (ViraFEST assay). Sequences were obtained from CD4+ T cells from blood, cultured in vitro. These receptors were obtained from a human donor who had recovered from COVID-19.

V and J are TRBV5-5 and TRBJ2-2; 7 bases agree with TRBD1. From germline, CDR1 is SGHKS and CDR2 YYEKEE (reference sequence). The CDR3 totals 16 residues. V dropped 0 bases and J dropped 0; count of bases not matched to a gene: 2. The CDR3 region is CASSLGQGANTGELFF. The CDR3 DNA follows: TGTGCCAGCAGCTTGGGGCAGGGGGCGAACACCGGGGAGCTGTTTTTT.

The chain links TRBV6-1 to TRBJ1-5, with D possibly matching TRBD1 (5 bases). Germline V gene data show CDR1 as MNHNS and CDR2 as SASEGT. The CDR3 runs to 13 residues. V lost 8 bases, J lost 3 bases, and 11 bases lay in between. The CDR3 DNA reads TGTGCCAGCTTAGGGACTGTCAATCAGCCCCAGCATTTT. Protein sequence: CASLGTVNQPQHF.

The chain combines TRBV7-2 with TRBJ2-2; D not certain. The ends were cut back, 5 bases at V and 4 bases at J, with 8 bases in the middle. CDR1 is SGHTA, CDR2 FQGNSA, per germline. This CDR3 is built from 13 residues. The CDR3 spells CASSRGSTGELFF. CDR3 coding DNA: TGTGCCAGCAGCCGAGGCAGCACCGGGGAGCTGTTTTTT.

Only one count was recorded for this clonotype. This chain uses TRBV30 with TRBJ2-2, with D tentatively TRBD2 (6 bases). Germline assignment: CDR1 GTSNPN and CDR2 SVGIG (reference sequence). The CDR3 is 14 amino acids. V shed 6 bases and J shed 0 bases, with 11 bases lying between them. CDR3 amino acids: CACGLLANTGELFF. Written as DNA, the CDR3 is TGTGCCTGCGGACTACTTGCGAACACCGGGGAGCTGTTTTTT.

This clonotype has more than one count but fewer than ten. The chain uses TRBV7-7 and TRBJ1-3, with D possibly being TRBD1 (6 bases). Germline V lookup: CDR1 SSHAT, CDR2 FNYEAQ (reference sequence). V lost 1 base, J lost 4 bases, and 17 bases lay in between. The CDR3 totals 17 residues. The CDR3 DNA sequence: TGTGCCAGCAGCTTAGGGCCTGGTACAGGGCCAGGAAACACCATATATTTT. Its protein product is CASSLGPGTGPGNTIYF. Based on the CDR3 plus reference TRBV7-7 and TRBJ1-3, the full variable domain is GAGVSQSPRYKVTKRGQDVTLRCDPISSHATLYWYQQALGQGPEFLTYFNYEAQPDKSGLPSDRFSAERPEGSISTLTIQRTEQRDSAMYRCASSLGPGTGPGNTIYFGEGSWLTVV.

V and J are TRBV6-1 and TRBJ1-2; TRBD1 might be the D (6 bases). CDR1 is MNHNS, CDR2 SASEGT, per germline. The V end was cut by 7 bases, the J end by 3 bases, with 18 bases between. The CDR3 extends over 15 amino acids. Here the CDR3 reads CASIRFGQRHYGYTF. CDR3 sequence (DNA): TGTGCCAGCATTCGCTTCGGACAGCGCCACTATGGCTACACCTTC.

This clonotype was observed a few times. The rearrangement links TRBV7-2 to TRBJ1-1; D is perhaps TRBD1 (5 bases). The ends were cut back, 1 base at V and 7 bases at J, with 16 bases in the middle. CDR1 and CDR2 from the germline V gene are SGHTA and FQGNSA. This CDR3 is 15 amino acids long. The CDR3 here is CASSLGRGQGFEAFF. The CDR3, as DNA: TGTGCCAGCAGCTTAGGGAGGGGCCAAGGCTTTGAAGCTTTCTTT. The entire variable domain, with the rest obtained from reference TRBV7-2 and TRBJ1-1, is as follows: GAGVSQSPSNKVTEKGKDVELRCDPISGHTALYWYRQSLGQGLEFLIYFQGNSAPDKSGLPSDRFSAERTGGSVSTLTIQRTQQEDSAVYLCASSLGRGQGFEAFFGQGTRLTVV.

The rearrangement links TRBV19 to TRBJ1-1; 8 bases fit TRBD1. The trim removed 5 bases at V and 2 bases at J, leaving 16 bases unmatched. CDR3 size: 18 residues. Germline V CDR1 and CDR2: LNHDA, SQIVND (reference sequence). CDR3 sequence reads: CASSVRQGMGLGNTEAFF. The CDR3 DNA follows: TGTGCCAGTAGTGTCCGACAGGGGATGGGCTTGGGAAACACTGAAGCTTTCTTT. Complete variable domain (other parts from reference TRBV19 and TRBJ1-1): DGGITQSPKYLFRKEGQNVTLSCEQNLNHDAMYWYRQDPGQGLRLIYYSQIVNDFQKGDIAEGYSVSREKKESFPLTVTSAQKNPTAFYLCASSVRQGMGLGNTEAFFGQGTRLTVV.

The rearrangement joins TRBV7-9 to TRBJ1-4; possibly TRBD1 for D (5 bases). Germline V gene data show CDR1 as SEHNR and CDR2 as FQNEAQ (reference sequence). Between the trimmed V and J ends, which lost 5 bases and 0 bases, there was a span of 13 bases. The CDR3 consists of 16 residues. CDR3 loop: CASSPSWGATNEKLFF. The CDR3 nucleotides read TGTGCCAGCAGCCCCTCTTGGGGGGCAACTAATGAAAAACTGTTTTTT. Looking up the rest from reference TRBV7-9 and TRBJ1-4 gives the full variable domain: DTGVSQNPRHKITKRGQNVTFRCDPISEHNRLYWYRQTLGQGPEFLTYFQNEAQLEKSRLLSDRFSAERPKGSFSTLEIQRTEQGDSAMYLCASSPSWGATNEKLFFGSGTQLSVL.

The J gene is TRBJ1-2, the V gene TRBV20-1; 9 bases align to TRBD1. The CDR3 totals 15 residues. V lost 0 bases and J lost 3; bases outside the gene matches: 5. Germline V lookup: CDR1 DFQATT, CDR2 SNEGSKA (reference sequence). The CDR3 coding sequence is TGCAGTGCTAGAGATCCGAGACAGGGGGACTATGGCTACACCTTC. The encoded protein is CSARDPRQGDYGYTF.

The rearrangement links TRBV19 to TRBJ1-5, with D tentatively TRBD1 (5 bases). Trimming removed 7 bases at V and 5 bases at J, with 21 bases between. CDR3 length equals 16 residues. Germline CDR1 LNHDA, CDR2 SQIVND (reference sequence). The CDR3 sequence is CASTTGGSSGHQPQHF. DNA for the CDR3: TGTGCCAGTACCACCGGGGGTAGCTCCGGGCATCAGCCCCAGCATTTT.

The chain is built from TRBV4-2 and TRBJ2-2, with TRBD2 identical over 8 bases. The V gene end was trimmed by 1 base and the J gene end by 5 bases; junction bases not matched to a gene: 6. CDR1 LGHNA and CDR2 YNFKEQ come from the germline V gene. The CDR3 is 16 residues long. CDR3 protein: CASSQVRSGGTGELFF. As DNA, the CDR3 is TGTGCCAGCAGCCAAGTACGGAGCGGGGGAACCGGGGAGCTGTTTTTT.

CDR3 DNA sequence: TGTGCCAGCACCAGGAGCAGGGTTAACACCGGGGAGCTGTTTTTT. Encoded protein: CASTRSRVNTGELFF. The chain uses TRBV7-2 and TRBJ2-2; possibly TRBD1 for D (5 bases). Trimming removed 7 bases from V and 2 bases from J, with 14 bases in between. Germline V gene lookup returns CDR1 SGHTA and CDR2 FQGNSA. CDR3 length equals 15 residues.

This clonotype was counted only a few times. The gene calls are TRBV30 and TRBJ1-6; TRBD1 might be the D (5 bases). Per germline, CDR1 GTSNPN and CDR2 SVGIG (reference sequence). The CDR3 sequence is 10 residues long. With 4 bases removed from V and 11 bases from J, the gap between germline ends came to 6 bases. CDR3 sequence reads: CAWMGPPLHF. CDR3 DNA sequence: TGTGCCTGGATGGGGCCACCCCTCCACTTT.

The CDR3 DNA reads TGCAGTGCTAGAACAGGGGGTGAGCGGGGTCAGCCCCAGCATTTT. It specifies CSARTGGERGQPQHF. The rearrangement joins TRBV20-1 to TRBJ1-5, with 8 bases that match TRBD1. There are 15 residues in the CDR3. CDR1 is DFQATT and CDR2 is SNEGSKA in the germline V gene (reference sequence). V trimming: 2 bases; J trimming: 6 bases; junction bases outside the gene matches: 9.

The CDR3 DNA is TGTGCCAGCAGTGGAACAGGGAACACCGGGGAGCTGTTTTTT. This gives the protein CASSGTGNTGELFF. This sequence joins TRBV2 and TRBJ2-2; TRBD1 might be the D (5 bases). The CDR3 has 14 amino acids. V lost 4 bases and J lost 1, with 7 bases in between. The germline CDR1 and CDR2 sequences are SNHLY and FYNNEI.

The rearrangement links TRBV2 to TRBJ2-4; D possibly corresponds to TRBD1 (5 bases). The CDR3 spans 15 residues. Trimming removed 1 base from V and 7 bases from J, with 14 bases in between. Germline CDR1 reads SNHLY; CDR2 reads FYNNEI. The CDR3 protein is CASSEGGIFGNIQYF. The CDR3 DNA reads TGTGCCAGCAGTGAAGGGGGCATCTTCGGGAACATTCAGTACTTC. Combining the CDR3 with reference TRBV2 and TRBJ2-4 gives the whole variable domain EPEVTQTPSHQVTQMGQEVILRCVPISNHLYFYWYRQILGQKVEFLVSFYNNEISEKSEIFDDQFSVERPDGSNFTLKIRSTKLEDSAMYFCASSEGGIFGNIQYFGAGTRLSVL.

This clonotype turned up a few times. V usage is TRBV3-1 and J usage is TRBJ1-2; D is unresolved. With 8 bases removed from V and 8 bases from J, the gap between germline ends came to 12 bases. CDR3 length equals 11 residues. Germline V gives CDR1 LGHDT, CDR2 YNNKEL (reference sequence). In nucleotides, the CDR3 is TGTGCCAGCCGAACGTCCGGGGGCTACACCTTC. Encoded protein: CASRTSGGYTF.

This clonotype was detected only once. The chain uses TRBV5-1 and TRBJ1-2, with 7 bases aligning to TRBD1. CDR1 and CDR2 from the germline V gene are SGHRS and YFSETQ. The junction had 8 bases not matched to a gene; V was cut back by 4 bases and J by 2 bases. The CDR3 consists of 15 residues. CDR3 amino acids: CASSPSLTGNYGYTF. The CDR3 bases are TGCGCCAGCAGCCCCAGCCTGACAGGGAACTATGGCTACACCTTC.

This clonotype was recorded a few times. V is TRBV12-3 or TRBV12-4 and J is TRBJ1-1; no reliable D call. Trimming removed 5 bases from V and 4 bases from J, with 8 bases in between. This CDR3 comprises 12 residues. Here the CDR3 DNA reads TGTGCCAGCAGTCAGCAATTCACTGAAGCTTTCTTT. This sequence encodes CASSQQFTEAFF.

This clonotype has a handful of counts. The V call is TRBV20-1, the J call TRBJ2-7; 10 bases are shared with TRBD1. The V gene end was trimmed by 1 base and the J gene end by 4 bases; junction bases not matched to a gene: 4. Germline V CDR1 and CDR2: DFQATT, SNEGSKA (reference sequence). This CDR3 spans 14 amino acids. CDR3 coding DNA: TGCAGTGCTAGAGTTACGGGACAGGGGTACGAGCAGTACTTC. It translates to CSARVTGQGYEQYF.

The chain combines TRBV19 with TRBJ2-1; 12 bases agree with TRBD1. Unmatched junction bases numbered 7, after V lost 5 bases and J lost 8 bases. Germline V CDR1 and CDR2: LNHDA, SQIVND (reference sequence). The length of the CDR3 is 15 residues. The CDR3: CASSGRDRGLHEQFF. CDR3 DNA: TGTGCCAGTAGTGGCCGGGACAGGGGGCTCCATGAGCAGTTCTTC.

This clonotype was seen a handful of times. The CDR3 loop reads CASSQEIGTGGELFF. The CDR3 coding sequence is TGTGCCAGCAGCCAAGAAATAGGGACAGGAGGGGAGCTGTTTTTT. The chain recombines TRBV4-2 with TRBJ2-2, with 8 bases fitting TRBD1. Germline V lookup: CDR1 LGHNA, CDR2 YNFKEQ. V lost 0 bases to trimming and J lost 8 bases; unmatched junction nucleotides: 5. This CDR3 contains 15 residues.

The chain joins TRBV18 to TRBJ2-5; the D is unclear. The CDR3 extends over 14 amino acids. Germline assignment: CDR1 KGHSH and CDR2 LQKENI. Trimming removed 1 base at V and 5 bases at J, with 11 bases between. The CDR3 DNA follows: TGTGCCAGCTCACCACGTGCGAGCCGGGAGACCCAGTACTTC. Amino acids: CASSPRASRETQYF.

This clonotype was counted between two and nine times. The chain carries TRBV4-1 and TRBJ1-1; D is ambiguous. Trimming took 1 base from V and 11 from J, leaving 17 bases between them. The germline V gene has CDR1 MGHRA and CDR2 YSYEKL. This CDR3 comprises 14 residues. The CDR3 DNA sequence: TGCGCCAGCAGCCAAGGAACAAGAGGGTTTGAGGCTTTCTTT. Translating it yields CASSQGTRGFEAFF.

This rearrangement joins TRBV24-1 to TRBJ2-1; TRBD2 matches 7 bases. Per germline, CDR1 KGHDR and CDR2 SFDVKD. J was trimmed by 9 bases and V by 5 bases; bases with no gene match: 0. CDR3 length: 11 amino acids. The CDR3 reads CATSGGGEQFF. CDR3 DNA: TGTGCCACCAGTGGGGGGGGTGAGCAGTTCTTC.

The chain links TRBV14 to TRBJ2-1; 9 bases are a match to TRBD2. Germline V CDR1 and CDR2: SGHDN, FVKESK. CDR3 length equals 15 residues. V gave up 4 bases and J gave up 1 base; unmatched junction bases: 2. The CDR3 nucleotides are TGTGCCAGCAGCCCCAGCGGGGGGTCCTACAATGAGCAGTTCTTC. Amino acid sequence: CASSPSGGSYNEQFF. Full variable domain (missing parts from reference TRBV14 and TRBJ2-1): EAGVTQFPSHSVIEKGQTVTLRCDPISGHDNLYWYRRVMGKEIKFLLHFVKESKQDESGMPNNRFLAERTGGTYSTLKVQPAELEDSGVYFCASSPSGGSYNEQFFGPGTRLTVL.

The rearrangement uses TRBV11-2 and TRBJ1-4; 7 bases line up with TRBD1. Germline lookup yields CDR1 SGHAT and CDR2 FQNNGV. The CDR3 runs to 15 residues. With V trimmed by 1 base and J by 4 bases, 3 bases remained unmatched. CDR3 sequence (DNA): TGTGCCAGCAGCTTAGGGGACAGCGTTAATGAAAAACTGTTTTTT. As protein: CASSLGDSVNEKLFF.

This sequence joins TRBV5-5 and TRBJ1-3; 9 nucleotides line up with TRBD1. The CDR3 is 17 amino acids. The germline CDR1 and CDR2 sequences are SGHKS and YYEKEE (reference sequence). The ends lost 0 bases at V and 5 bases at J; junction bases unmatched: 9. In DNA, the CDR3 is TGTGCCAGCAGCTTGGGGGCTTCGGGACAGGGCCGAAACACCATATATTTT. It encodes CASSLGASGQGRNTIYF.

V is TRBV5-6 and J is TRBJ1-2; TRBD1 aligns across 7 bases. The CDR3 has 15 amino acids. V was pared by 4 bases and J by 2 bases, with 8 bases of the junction left unmatched. CDR1 and CDR2 from the germline V gene are SGHDT and YYEEEE. The CDR3 nucleotides are TGTGCCAGCAGCGATACAGGGGCGGGGAACTATGGCTACACCTTC. This encodes CASSDTGAGNYGYTF. The full variable domain, rest sourced from reference TRBV5-6 and TRBJ1-2, is DAGVTQSPTHLIKTRGQQVTLRCSPKSGHDTVSWYQQALGQGPQFIFQYYEEEERQRGNFPDRFSGHQFPNYSSELNVNALLLGDSALYLCASSDTGAGNYGYTFGSGTRLTVV.

The J gene is TRBJ2-7, the V gene TRBV7-2; no definite D call. This CDR3 region has 12 residues. From germline, CDR1 is SGHTA and CDR2 FQGNSA. Trimming shortened V by 1 base and J by 4 bases, and 5 bases separated the two germline ends. The CDR3 here is CASSLVGYEQYF. The CDR3 DNA sequence: TGTGCCAGCAGCTTAGTGGGATACGAGCAGTACTTC.